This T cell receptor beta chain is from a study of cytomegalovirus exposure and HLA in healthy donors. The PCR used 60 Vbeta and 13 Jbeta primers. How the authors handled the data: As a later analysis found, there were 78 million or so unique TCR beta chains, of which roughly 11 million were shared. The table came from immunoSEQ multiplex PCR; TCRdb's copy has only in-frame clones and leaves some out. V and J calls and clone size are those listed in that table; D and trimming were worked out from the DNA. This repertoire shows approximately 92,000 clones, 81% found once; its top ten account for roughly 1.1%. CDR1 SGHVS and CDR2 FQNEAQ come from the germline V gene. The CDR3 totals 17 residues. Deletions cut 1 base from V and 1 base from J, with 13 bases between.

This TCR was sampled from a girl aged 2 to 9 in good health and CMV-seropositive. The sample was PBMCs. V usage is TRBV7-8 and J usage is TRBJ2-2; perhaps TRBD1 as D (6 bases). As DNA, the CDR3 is TGTGCCAGCAGCTTAGGAGTTCAGGGGCTGAACACCGGGGAGCTGTTTTTT. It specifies CASSLGVQGLNTGELFF.